This TCR beta chain was documented in a study of T-cell memory formation after mild COVID-19. Study outcomes and limitations: Whether second-wave clones peaking at day 37 were SARS-CoV-2 specific went unconfirmed. Pre-infection memory contained some responding clones, which suggested that cross-reactive memory had joined.

As concerns this clonotype: Antigen specificity is unknown.

The CDR3 extends over 15 amino acids. Germline CDR1 SGDLS, CDR2 YYNGEE. The V end was cut by 0 bases, the J end by 8 bases, with 15 bases between. A single record per CDR3 protein comes from TCRdb applying MiXCR to the 5' RACE reads. The sample lists approximately 440,000 distinct CDR3 sequences; roughly 20% were seen once. The source of this sequence is an adult woman who had mild COVID-19 (a few samples of this study predate the infection). Cell type and time point are not known. The specimen was PBMCs or a T cell subset sorted from them (not recorded which). V gene TRBV9 combines with J gene TRBJ1-3; D call uncertain. CDR3 bases: TGTGCCAGCAGCGTAGCTGGGGTATGGTCTGACACCATATATTTT. It specifies CASSVAGVWSDTIYF.